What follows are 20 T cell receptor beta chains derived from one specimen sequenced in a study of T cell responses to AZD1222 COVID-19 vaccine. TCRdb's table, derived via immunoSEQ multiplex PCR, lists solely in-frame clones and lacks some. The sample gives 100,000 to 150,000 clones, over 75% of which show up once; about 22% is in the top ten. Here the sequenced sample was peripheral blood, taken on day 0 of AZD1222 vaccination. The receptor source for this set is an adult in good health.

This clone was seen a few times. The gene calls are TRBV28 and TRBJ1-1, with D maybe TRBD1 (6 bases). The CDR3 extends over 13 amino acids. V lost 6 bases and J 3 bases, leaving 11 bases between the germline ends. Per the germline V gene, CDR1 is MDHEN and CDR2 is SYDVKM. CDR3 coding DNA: TGTGCCAGCAGCCTGGACAGTTACACTGAAGCTTTCTTT. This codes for CASSLDSYTEAFF. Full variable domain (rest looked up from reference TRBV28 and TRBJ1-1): DVKVTQSSRYLVKRTGEKVFLECVQDMDHENMFWYRQDPGLGLRLIYFSYDVKMKEKGDIPEGYSVSREKKERFSLILESASTNQTSMYLCASSLDSYTEAFFGQGTRLTVV.

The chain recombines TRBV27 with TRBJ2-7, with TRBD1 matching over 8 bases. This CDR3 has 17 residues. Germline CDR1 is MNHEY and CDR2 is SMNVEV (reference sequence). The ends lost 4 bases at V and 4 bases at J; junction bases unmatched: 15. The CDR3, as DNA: TGTGCCAGCAGTTATCGTGGGACAGGCCCCACTCCATACGAGCAGTACTTC. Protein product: CASSYRGTGPTPYEQYF.

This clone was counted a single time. The CDR3 coding sequence is TGTGCCAGCACCCGGGACAGGGCCCTCGGCTACACCTTC. Protein product: CASTRDRALGYTF. This chain joins TRBV3-1 (or the pseudogene TRBV3-2) and TRBJ1-2; 9 bases align to TRBD1. The CDR3 loop spans 13 amino acids. Germline V lookup: CDR1 LGHDT, CDR2 YNNKEL (reference sequence). With 7 bases clipped from V and 8 bases from J, the junction kept 8 bases outside the gene matches.

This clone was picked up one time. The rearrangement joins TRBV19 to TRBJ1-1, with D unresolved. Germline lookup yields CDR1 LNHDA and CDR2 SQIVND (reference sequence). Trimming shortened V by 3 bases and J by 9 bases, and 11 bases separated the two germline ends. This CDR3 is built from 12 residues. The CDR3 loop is CASSIEDFKAFF. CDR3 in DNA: TGTGCCAGTAGTATCGAGGACTTCAAAGCTTTCTTT.

The CDR3 region has the DNA TGTGCCAGCAGCGTAGTGCCAGGGGGCGGGTTGTCTGAAGCTTTCTTT. Protein: CASSVVPGGGLSEAFF. V usage is TRBV9 and J usage is TRBJ1-1; 8 nucleotides match TRBD1. V shed 0 bases, J shed 6 bases, and the junction held 10 bases outside the gene matches. The CDR3 has 16 amino acids. From germline, CDR1 is SGDLS and CDR2 YYNGEE.

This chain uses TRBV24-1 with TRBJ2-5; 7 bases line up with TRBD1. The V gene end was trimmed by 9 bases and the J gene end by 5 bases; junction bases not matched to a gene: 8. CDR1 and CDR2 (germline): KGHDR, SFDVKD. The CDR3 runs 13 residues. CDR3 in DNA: TGTGCCACCGGAGCAGGGGGTCGGGAGACCCAGTACTTC. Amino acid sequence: CATGAGGRETQYF.

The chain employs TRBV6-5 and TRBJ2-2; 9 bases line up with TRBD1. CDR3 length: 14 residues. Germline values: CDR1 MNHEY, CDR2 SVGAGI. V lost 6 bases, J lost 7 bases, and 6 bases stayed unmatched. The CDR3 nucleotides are TGTGCCAGCAGGCAGGGACAGGGAATCGGGGAGCTGTTTTTT. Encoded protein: CASRQGQGIGELFF.

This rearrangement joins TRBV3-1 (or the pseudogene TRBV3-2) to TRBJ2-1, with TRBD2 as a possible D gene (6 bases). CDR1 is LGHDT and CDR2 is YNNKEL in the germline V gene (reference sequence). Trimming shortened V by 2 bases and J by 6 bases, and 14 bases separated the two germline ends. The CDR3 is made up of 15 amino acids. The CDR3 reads CASSQRSQGGNEQFF. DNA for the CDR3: TGTGCCAGCAGCCAACGTTCCCAGGGAGGCAATGAGCAGTTCTTC.

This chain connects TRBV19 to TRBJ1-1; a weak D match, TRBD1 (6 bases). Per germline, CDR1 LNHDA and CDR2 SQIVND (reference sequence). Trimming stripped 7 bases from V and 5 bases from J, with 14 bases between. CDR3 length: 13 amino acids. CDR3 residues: CASNQGGGTEAFF. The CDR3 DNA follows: TGTGCCAGTAACCAAGGGGGGGGAACTGAAGCTTTCTTT.

The CDR3 bases are TGTGCCAGCAGTGTCGACAGGGCGTATGGCTACACCTTC. Encoded protein: CASSVDRAYGYTF. V and J are TRBV28 and TRBJ1-2; TRBD1 agrees at 7 bases. This CDR3 is 13 amino acids long. Germline CDR1 is MDHEN and CDR2 is SYDVKM. V was clipped by 5 bases and J by 5 bases; unmatched bases: 5.

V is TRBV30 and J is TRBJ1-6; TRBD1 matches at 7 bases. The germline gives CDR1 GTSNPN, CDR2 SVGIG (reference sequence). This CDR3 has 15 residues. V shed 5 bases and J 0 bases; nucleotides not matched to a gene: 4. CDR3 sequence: CAWARGSSYNSPLHF. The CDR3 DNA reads TGTGCCTGGGCCAGGGGGAGCTCCTATAATTCACCCCTCCACTTT.

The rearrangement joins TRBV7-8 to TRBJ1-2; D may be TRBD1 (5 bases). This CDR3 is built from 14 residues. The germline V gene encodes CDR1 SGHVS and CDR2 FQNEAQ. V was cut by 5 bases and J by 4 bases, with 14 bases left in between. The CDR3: CASSPRPDSYGYTF. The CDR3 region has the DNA TGTGCCAGCAGCCCGAGACCTGACAGCTATGGCTACACCTTC. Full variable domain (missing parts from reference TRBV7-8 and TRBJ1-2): GAGVSQSPRYKVAKRGQDVALRCDPISGHVSLFWYQQALGQGPEFLTYFQNEAQLDKSGLPSDRFFAERPEGSVSTLKIQRTQQEDSAVYLCASSPRPDSYGYTFGSGTRLTVV.

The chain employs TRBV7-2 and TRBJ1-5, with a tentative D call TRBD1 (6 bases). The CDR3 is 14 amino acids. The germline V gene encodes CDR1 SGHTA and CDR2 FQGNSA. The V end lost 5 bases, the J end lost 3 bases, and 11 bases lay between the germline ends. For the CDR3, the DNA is TGTGCCAGCAGCCCGTGGACAGACAATCAGCCCCAGCATTTT. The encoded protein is CASSPWTDNQPQHF.

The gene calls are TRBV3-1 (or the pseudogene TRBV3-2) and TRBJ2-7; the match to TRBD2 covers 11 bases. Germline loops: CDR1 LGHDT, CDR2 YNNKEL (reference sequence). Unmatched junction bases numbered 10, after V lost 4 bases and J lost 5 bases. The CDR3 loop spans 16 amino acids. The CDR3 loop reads CASSRPLLAGVHEQYF. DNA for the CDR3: TGTGCCAGCAGCCGACCCTTACTAGCGGGGGTCCACGAGCAGTACTTC.

The CDR3 loop is CSVAEGGEKLFF. The CDR3 DNA is TGCAGCGTTGCGGAGGGTGGGGAAAAACTGTTTTTT. The V and J genes are TRBV29-1 and TRBJ1-4; D ambiguous. CDR1 is SQVTM, CDR2 ANQGSEA, per germline. V gave up 4 bases and J gave up 8 bases, with 11 bases separating them. The CDR3 is made up of 12 amino acids.

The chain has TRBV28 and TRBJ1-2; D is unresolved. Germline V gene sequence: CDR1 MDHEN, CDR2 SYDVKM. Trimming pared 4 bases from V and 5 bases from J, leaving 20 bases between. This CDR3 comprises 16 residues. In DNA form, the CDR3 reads TGTGCCAGCAGTTCTTATGACAAGTTGCAAGCTTATGGCTACACCTTC. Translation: CASSSYDKLQAYGYTF.

For the CDR3, the DNA is TGTGCCAGCAGTTACTCAATGGGGCCGAACTACGAGCAGTACTTC. Protein sequence: CASSYSMGPNYEQYF. The chain recombines TRBV6-5 with TRBJ2-7, with TRBD1 as a possible D gene (5 bases). Deletions cut 0 bases from V and 3 bases from J, with 12 bases between. Germline assignment: CDR1 MNHEY and CDR2 SVGAGI. The CDR3 is 15 amino acids.

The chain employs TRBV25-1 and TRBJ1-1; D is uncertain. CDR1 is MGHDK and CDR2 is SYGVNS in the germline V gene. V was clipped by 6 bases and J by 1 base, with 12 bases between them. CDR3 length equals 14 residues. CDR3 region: CASRGSTGNTEAFF. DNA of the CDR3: TGTGCCAGCAGGGGGAGTACGGGGAACACTGAAGCTTTCTTT.

CDR3 nucleotide sequence: TGCGCCAGCGCGGGCACCGGGGAGCTGTTTTTT. Protein: CASAGTGELFF. The chain has TRBV5-1 and TRBJ2-2; TRBD2 is a possible D gene (5 bases). The CDR3 contains 11 residues. Trimming took 7 bases from V and 4 from J, leaving 5 bases between them. Germline assignment: CDR1 SGHRS and CDR2 YFSETQ.

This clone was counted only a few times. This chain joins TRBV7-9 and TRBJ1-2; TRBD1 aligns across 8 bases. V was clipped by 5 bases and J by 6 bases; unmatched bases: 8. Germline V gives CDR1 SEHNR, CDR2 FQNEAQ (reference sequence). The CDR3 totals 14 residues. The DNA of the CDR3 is TGTGCCAGCAGCCTTGAAGCAGGGGGCCATGGCTACACCTTC. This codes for CASSLEAGGHGYTF. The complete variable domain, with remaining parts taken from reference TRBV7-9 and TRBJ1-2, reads DTGVSQNPRHKITKRGQNVTFRCDPISEHNRLYWYRQTLGQGPEFLTYFQNEAQLEKSRLLSDRFSAERPKGSFSTLEIQRTEQGDSAMYLCASSLEAGGHGYTFGSGTRLTVV.